Listed here are 8 T cell receptor beta chains from one sample, sequenced in a study of T cell responses to AZD1222 COVID-19 vaccine. Sequenced by immunoSEQ multiplex PCR; TCRdb stores in-frame clones only, minus some. The table records just over 90,000 clones, approximately 90% of them present only once. The sequenced sample was peripheral blood, obtained 28 days after the second AZD1222 dose. The receptor source for this set is an adult who received the AZD1222 COVID-19 vaccine.

The V and J genes are TRBV7-2 and TRBJ1-5; D may be TRBD1 (5 bases). Germline CDR1 reads SGHTA; CDR2 reads FQGNSA. The CDR3 covers 16 residues. The ends were cut back, 4 bases at V and 1 base at J, with 14 bases in the middle. In nucleotides, the CDR3 is TGTGCCAGCAGCTCCGGGGGGAGATTGAGCAATCAGCCCCAGCATTTT. Translating gives CASSSGGRLSNQPQHF.

The chain has TRBV20-1 and TRBJ2-1; D is undetermined. Germline V CDR1 and CDR2: DFQATT, SNEGSKA (reference sequence). The CDR3 totals 10 residues. The V end lost 5 bases, the J end lost 5 bases, and 4 bases lay between the germline ends. The CDR3 bases are TGCAGTGCTCTTAACAATGAGCAGTTCTTC. Translated, it gives CSALNNEQFF.

The chain recombines TRBV19 with TRBJ1-2; D is unclear. Between the trimmed V and J ends, which lost 2 bases and 4 bases, there was a span of 8 bases. CDR3 length: 13 residues. The germline CDR1 and CDR2 sequences are LNHDA and SQIVND (reference sequence). The CDR3 DNA is TGTGCCAGTAGTATATCGGCGATCTATGGCTACACCTTC. This codes for CASSISAIYGYTF.

The chain couples TRBV4-2 to TRBJ1-6; D is perhaps TRBD1 (6 bases). Germline V gene lookup returns CDR1 LGHNA and CDR2 YNFKEQ. This CDR3 has 16 amino acids. With 5 bases removed from V and 9 bases from J, the gap between germline ends came to 20 bases. CDR3: CASSSELRGRGSPLHF. For the CDR3, the DNA is TGTGCCAGCAGCTCGGAACTCAGGGGTCGGGGTTCACCCCTCCACTTT.

J is TRBJ1-5 and V is TRBV2; tentatively, D is TRBD1 (5 bases). The V gene's germline CDR1 is SNHLY and CDR2 FYNNEI. This CDR3 comprises 12 residues. Between the trimmed V and J ends, which lost 11 bases and 2 bases, there was a span of 10 bases. The CDR3 coding sequence is TGTGCCTTGGGAGGGGGCAATCAGCCCCAGCATTTT. Protein product: CALGGGNQPQHF.

The V call is TRBV7-8, the J call TRBJ1-1; 11 nucleotides line up with TRBD1. This CDR3 is 17 amino acids long. Germline-derived CDR1 and CDR2 are SGHVS and FQNEAQ. Trimming removed 10 bases from V and 9 bases from J; junction bases left unmatched: 22. The CDR3 coding sequence is TGTGCCACCAAAACAAGGGGGACAGGGGGGCAAAGGGATAAAGCTTTCTTT. Protein product: CATKTRGTGGQRDKAFF. Full variable domain (missing parts from reference TRBV7-8 and TRBJ1-1): GAGVSQSPRYKVAKRGQDVALRCDPISGHVSLFWYQQALGQGPEFLTYFQNEAQLDKSGLPSDRFFAERPEGSVSTLKIQRTQQEDSAVYLCATKTRGTGGQRDKAFFGQGTRLTVV.

The chain joins TRBV19 to TRBJ2-3; perhaps TRBD2 as D (6 bases). The CDR3 totals 15 residues. V dropped 3 bases and J dropped 0 bases, with 10 bases sitting between them. Germline lookup yields CDR1 LNHDA and CDR2 SQIVND (reference sequence). The CDR3 DNA is TGTGCCAGTAGTATCCGGAGCGGGAGCACAGATACGCAGTATTTT. This codes for CASSIRSGSTDTQYF.

The genes are TRBV11-2 and TRBJ2-2; D is possibly TRBD2 (5 bases). V gave up 1 base and J gave up 3 bases, with 9 bases separating them. This CDR3 region has 15 residues. Germline V gene lookup returns CDR1 SGHAT and CDR2 FQNNGV. The CDR3, as DNA: TGTGCCAGCAGCTTAGGAGGGTTGGACACCGGGGAGCTGTTTTTT. It is translated as CASSLGGLDTGELFF.